This TCR beta chain stems from a study of cytomegalovirus exposure and HLA in healthy donors. Study results and caveats: Available immune exposure information was restricted to CMV serostatus only. In a later analysis, at a false discovery rate of 0.05, about 16,000 TCR beta sequences matched HLA alleles. Indistinguishable V segments, including TRBV6-2 and TRBV6-3, were excluded. Among TCR beta chains, those listed as cytomegalovirus-associated numbered over 150.

The PCR was carried out with 60 Vbeta primers and 13 Jbeta primers. The table came from immunoSEQ multiplex PCR; TCRdb's copy has only in-frame clones and leaves some out. Of about 190,000 clones in the sample, about 81% were seen once. A word on this clone: Its antigen is as yet unknown.

V lost 6 bases and J lost 3; bases outside the gene matches: 13. CDR3 size: 16 residues. The germline V gene encodes CDR1 MNHNY and CDR2 SVGAGI (reference sequence). The clonotype originates from a woman aged 25-40 years in good health and CMV-seronegative. This chain connects TRBV6-6 to TRBJ1-1; 7 bases fit TRBD1. Sample: PBMCs. CDR3 loop: CASRSSRQGAYTEAFF. DNA of the CDR3: TGTGCCAGCAGGAGTAGTCGACAGGGTGCCTACACTGAAGCTTTCTTT.